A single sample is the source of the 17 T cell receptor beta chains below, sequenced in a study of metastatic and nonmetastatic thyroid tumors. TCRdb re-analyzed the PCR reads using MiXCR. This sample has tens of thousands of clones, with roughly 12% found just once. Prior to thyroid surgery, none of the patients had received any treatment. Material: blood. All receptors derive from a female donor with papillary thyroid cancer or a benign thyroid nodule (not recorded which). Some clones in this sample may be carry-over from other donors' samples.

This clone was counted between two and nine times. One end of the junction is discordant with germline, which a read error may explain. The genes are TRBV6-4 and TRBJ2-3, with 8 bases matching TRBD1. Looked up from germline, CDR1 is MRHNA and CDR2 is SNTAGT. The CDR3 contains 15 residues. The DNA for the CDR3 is TGTGCCGGCAGTTTCAATAGGCAGGGGGCATATACGCAGTATTTT. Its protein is CAGSFNRQGAYTQYF.

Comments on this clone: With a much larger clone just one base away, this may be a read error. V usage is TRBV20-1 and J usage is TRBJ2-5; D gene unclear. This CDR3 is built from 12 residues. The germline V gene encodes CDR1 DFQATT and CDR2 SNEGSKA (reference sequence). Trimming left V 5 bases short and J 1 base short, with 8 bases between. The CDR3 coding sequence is TGCAGTGCTCGAGCGAGCCAAGAGACCCAGTACTTC. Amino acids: CSARASQETQYF.

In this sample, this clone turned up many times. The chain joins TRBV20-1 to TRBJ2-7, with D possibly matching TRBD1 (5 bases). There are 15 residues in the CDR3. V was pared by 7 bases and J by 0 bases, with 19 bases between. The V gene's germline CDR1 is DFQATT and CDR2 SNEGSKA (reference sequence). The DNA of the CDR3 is TGCAGTGGGGTGTGGGGCGGATCCAGCTCCTACGAGCAGTACTTC. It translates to CSGVWGGSSSYEQYF.

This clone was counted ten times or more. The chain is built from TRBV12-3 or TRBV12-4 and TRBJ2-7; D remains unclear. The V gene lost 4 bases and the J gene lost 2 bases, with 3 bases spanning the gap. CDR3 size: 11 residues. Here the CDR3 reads CASSSTYEQYF. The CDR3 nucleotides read TGTGCCAGCAGTTCGACCTACGAGCAGTACTTC.

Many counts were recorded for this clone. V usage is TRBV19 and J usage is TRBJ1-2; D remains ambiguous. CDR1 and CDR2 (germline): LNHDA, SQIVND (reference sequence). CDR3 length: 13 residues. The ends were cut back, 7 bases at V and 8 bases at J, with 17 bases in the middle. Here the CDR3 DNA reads TGTGCCAGTACTTTTTTGGGTACGGAAGGCTACACCTTC. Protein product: CASTFLGTEGYTF. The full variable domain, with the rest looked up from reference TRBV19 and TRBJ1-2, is DGGITQSPKYLFRKEGQNVTLSCEQNLNHDAMYWYRQDPGQGLRLIYYSQIVNDFQKGDIAEGYSVSREKKESFPLTVTSAQKNPTAFYLCASTFLGTEGYTFGSGTRLTVV.

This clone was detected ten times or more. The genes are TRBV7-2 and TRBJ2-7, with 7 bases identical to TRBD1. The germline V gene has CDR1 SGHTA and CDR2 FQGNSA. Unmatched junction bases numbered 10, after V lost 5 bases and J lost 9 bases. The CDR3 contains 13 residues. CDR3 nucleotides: TGTGCCAGCAGCCCCGAGACAGGGTCTGTGCAGTACTTC. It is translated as CASSPETGSVQYF.

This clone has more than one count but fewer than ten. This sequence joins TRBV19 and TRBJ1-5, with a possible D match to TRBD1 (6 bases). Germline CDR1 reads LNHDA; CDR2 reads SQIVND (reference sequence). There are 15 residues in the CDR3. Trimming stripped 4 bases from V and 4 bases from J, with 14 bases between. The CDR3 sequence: CASSTTWDINQPQHF. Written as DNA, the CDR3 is TGTGCCAGTAGTACCACTTGGGACATAAATCAGCCCCAGCATTTT.

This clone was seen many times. The CDR3 DNA follows: TGTGCCAGCAGCTCCCGGGACGGATCCACCGGGGAGCTGTTTTTT. Residues: CASSSRDGSTGELFF. The rearrangement joins TRBV11-2 to TRBJ2-2; possibly TRBD1 or TRBD2 for D (5 bases each). The V end was cut by 4 bases, the J end by 4 bases, with 13 bases between. CDR1 SGHAT and CDR2 FQNNGV come from the germline V gene. The CDR3 is made up of 15 amino acids.

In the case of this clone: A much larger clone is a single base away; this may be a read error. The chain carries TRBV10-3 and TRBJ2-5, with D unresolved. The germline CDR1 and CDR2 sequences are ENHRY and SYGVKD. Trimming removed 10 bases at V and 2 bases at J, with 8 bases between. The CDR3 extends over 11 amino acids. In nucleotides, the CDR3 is TGTGCCAGTCTGGGGCAAGAGACCCAGTACTTC. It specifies CASLGQETQYF.

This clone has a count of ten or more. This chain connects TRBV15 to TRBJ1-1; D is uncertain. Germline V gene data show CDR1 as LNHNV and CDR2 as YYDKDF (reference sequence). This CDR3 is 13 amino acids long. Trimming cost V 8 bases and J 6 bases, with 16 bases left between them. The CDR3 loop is CATEDPPGAEAFF. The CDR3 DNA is TGTGCCACCGAGGACCCCCCCGGCGCTGAAGCTTTCTTT.

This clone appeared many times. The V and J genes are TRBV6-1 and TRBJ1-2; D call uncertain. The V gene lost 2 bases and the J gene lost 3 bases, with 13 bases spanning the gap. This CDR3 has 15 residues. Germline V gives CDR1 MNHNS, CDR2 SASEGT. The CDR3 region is CASSESPRLHYGYTF. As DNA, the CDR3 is TGTGCCAGCAGTGAATCCCCGCGACTCCACTATGGCTACACCTTC.

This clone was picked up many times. The CDR3 nucleotides are TGCAGTACGACTAGCGGCTTTGACAATGAGCAGTTCTTC. Translating it yields CSTTSGFDNEQFF. The chain joins TRBV20-1 to TRBJ2-1; 9 positions match TRBD2. V shed 8 bases and J 5 bases; nucleotides not matched to a gene: 7. Germline loops: CDR1 DFQATT, CDR2 SNEGSKA (reference sequence). The CDR3 covers 13 residues.

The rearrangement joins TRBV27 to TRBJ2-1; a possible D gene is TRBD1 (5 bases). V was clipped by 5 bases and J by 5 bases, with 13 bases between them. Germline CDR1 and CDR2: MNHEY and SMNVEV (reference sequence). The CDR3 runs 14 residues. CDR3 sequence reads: CASSPRESHNEQFF. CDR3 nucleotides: TGTGCCAGCAGTCCCAGGGAATCTCACAATGAGCAGTTCTTC.

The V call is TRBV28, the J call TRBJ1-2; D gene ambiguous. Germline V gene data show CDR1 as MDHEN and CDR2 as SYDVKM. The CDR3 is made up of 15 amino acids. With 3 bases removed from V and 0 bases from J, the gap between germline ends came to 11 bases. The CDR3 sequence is CASSFGQPANYGYTF. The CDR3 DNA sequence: TGTGCCAGCAGTTTCGGTCAGCCTGCTAACTATGGCTACACCTTC.

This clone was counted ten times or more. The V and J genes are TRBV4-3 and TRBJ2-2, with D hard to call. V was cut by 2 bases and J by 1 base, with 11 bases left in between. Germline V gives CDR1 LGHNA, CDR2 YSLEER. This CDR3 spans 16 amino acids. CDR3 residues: CASSQTPRLNTGELFF. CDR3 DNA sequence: TGCGCCAGCAGCCAAACCCCTCGACTGAACACCGGGGAGCTGTTTTTT.

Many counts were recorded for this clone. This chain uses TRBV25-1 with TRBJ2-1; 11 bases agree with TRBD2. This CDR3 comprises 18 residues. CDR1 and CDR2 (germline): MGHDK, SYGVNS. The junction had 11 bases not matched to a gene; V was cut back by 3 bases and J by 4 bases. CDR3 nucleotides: TGTGCCAGCAGTGACCGCACTTCGACTAGCGGGAAATACAATGAGCAGTTCTTC. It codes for CASSDRTSTSGKYNEQFF.

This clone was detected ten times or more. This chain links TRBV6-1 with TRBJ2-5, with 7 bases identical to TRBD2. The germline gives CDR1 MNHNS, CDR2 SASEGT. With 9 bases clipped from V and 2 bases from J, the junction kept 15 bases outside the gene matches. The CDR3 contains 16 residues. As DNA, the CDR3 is TGTGCCAGGAGCTGGCTGCGAGGGAGGGTACAAGAGACCCAGTACTTC. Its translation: CARSWLRGRVQETQYF.